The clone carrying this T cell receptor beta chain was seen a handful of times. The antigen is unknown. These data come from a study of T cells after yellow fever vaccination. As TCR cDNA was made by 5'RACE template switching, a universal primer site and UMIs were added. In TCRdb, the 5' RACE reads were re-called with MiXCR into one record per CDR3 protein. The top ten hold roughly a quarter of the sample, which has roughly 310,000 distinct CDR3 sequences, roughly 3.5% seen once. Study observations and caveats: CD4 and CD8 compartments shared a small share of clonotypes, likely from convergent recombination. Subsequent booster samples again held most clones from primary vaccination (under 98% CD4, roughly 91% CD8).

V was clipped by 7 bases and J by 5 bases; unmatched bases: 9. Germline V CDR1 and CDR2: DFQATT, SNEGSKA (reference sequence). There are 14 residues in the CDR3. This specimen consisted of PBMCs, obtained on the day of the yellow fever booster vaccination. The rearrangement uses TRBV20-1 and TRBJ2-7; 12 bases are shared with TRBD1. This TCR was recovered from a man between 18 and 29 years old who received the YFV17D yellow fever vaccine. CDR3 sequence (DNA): TGCAGTGTTCAGGGACAGGGGGCTAAGAACGAGCAGTACTTC. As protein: CSVQGQGAKNEQYF.